Shown below are 25 T cell receptor beta chains from a single sample sequenced in a study of radiotherapy plus CTLA-4 blockade in lung cancer. This table comes from immunoSEQ multiplex PCR, and its TCRdb copy is limited to in-frame clones, with some not included. The table lists 60,000 to 85,000 clones, more than 85% of them singletons. Material: peripheral blood, obtained from a patient treated with radiotherapy plus ipilimumab. The source is a human donor with non-small cell lung cancer who had stable disease on radiotherapy plus ipilimumab.

The chain links TRBV4-1 to TRBJ1-2; TRBD1 aligns across 10 bases. The V segment lost 4 bases and the J segment 4 bases; nucleotides outside the gene matches: 12. The length of the CDR3 is 17 residues. Per the germline V gene, CDR1 is MGHRA and CDR2 is YSYEKL. Written as DNA, the CDR3 is TGCGCCAGCAGCCGAAACCCCGGACAGGGGGACGTCTATGGCTACACCTTC. Translated, it gives CASSRNPGQGDVYGYTF.

V and J are TRBV28 and TRBJ2-1; D is uncertain. From germline, CDR1 is MDHEN and CDR2 SYDVKM. The V end was cut by 5 bases, the J end by 3 bases, with 8 bases between. This CDR3 is built from 13 residues. CDR3 DNA sequence: TGTGCCAGCAGTATGGACGGCTACAATGAGCAGTTCTTC. This codes for CASSMDGYNEQFF.

The genes are TRBV30 and TRBJ1-1, with D perhaps matching TRBD1 (6 bases). V was clipped by 0 bases and J by 5 bases, with 13 bases between them. Germline assignment: CDR1 GTSNPN and CDR2 SVGIG (reference sequence). This CDR3 comprises 14 residues. Here the CDR3 DNA reads TGTGCCTGGAGTGTGGCGGGGGCCGGTACTGAAGCTTTCTTT. It yields the protein CAWSVAGAGTEAFF.

This clone came up once. V and J are TRBV9 and TRBJ1-3; D remains unclear. This CDR3 is built from 14 residues. Germline V gene lookup returns CDR1 SGDLS and CDR2 YYNGEE. Trimming took 0 bases from V and 0 from J, leaving 4 bases between them. The CDR3 spells CASSVEFSGNTIYF. CDR3 DNA: TGTGCCAGCAGCGTAGAATTCTCTGGAAACACCATATATTTT.

J is TRBJ1-5 and V is TRBV21-1. TRBV21-1 is described as a pseudogene. This CDR3 is 17 amino acids long. The CDR3 region is CASSKVKSDYSGQPQHF. DNA of the CDR3: TGTGCCAGCAGCAAAGTGAAATCGGATTACTCGGGTCAGCCCCAGCATTTT.

This clone has just a few counts. J is TRBJ1-6 and V is TRBV18; TRBD1 aligns across 7 bases. CDR1 and CDR2 from the germline V gene are KGHSH and LQKENI. CDR3 length: 14 amino acids. V gave up 6 bases and J gave up 7 bases; unmatched junction bases: 6. The DNA for the CDR3 is TGTGCCAGCTCTCTGGGACAGAAAAATTCACCCCTCCACTTT. It encodes CASSLGQKNSPLHF. Filled out from reference TRBV18 and TRBJ1-6, the complete variable domain reads NAGVMQNPRHLVRRRGQEARLRCSPMKGHSHVYWYRQLPEEGLKFMVYLQKENIIDESGMPKERFSAEFPKEGPSILRIQQVVRGDSAAYFCASSLGQKNSPLHFGNGTRLTVT.

The CDR3 is CASSPLQTGNTIYF. The CDR3 DNA reads TGCGCCAGCAGCCCTCTTCAGACAGGAAACACCATATATTTT. This chain uses TRBV5-1 with TRBJ1-3; D gene uncertain. V was shortened by 4 bases and J by 4 bases, with 12 bases between the two germline ends. The length of the CDR3 is 14 residues. The germline gives CDR1 SGHRS, CDR2 YFSETQ. The full variable domain, its missing parts supplied by reference TRBV5-1 and TRBJ1-3, is KAGVTQTPRYLIKTRGQQVTLSCSPISGHRSVSWYQQTPGQGLQFLFEYFSETQRNKGNFPGRFSGRQFSNSRSEMNVSTLELGDSALYLCASSPLQTGNTIYFGEGSWLTVV.

V gene TRBV6-1 combines with J gene TRBJ1-4; 8 bases map to TRBD1. The CDR3 has 15 amino acids. V was pared by 4 bases and J by 8 bases, with 9 bases of the junction left unmatched. Germline lookup yields CDR1 MNHNS and CDR2 SASEGT. The CDR3 nucleotides read TGTGCCAGCAGTGTGCGACAGGGGCAGTTGGAAAAACTGTTTTTT. This sequence encodes CASSVRQGQLEKLFF.

The chain links TRBV19 to TRBJ1-1, with D tentatively TRBD1 (6 bases). The CDR3 loop spans 14 amino acids. The V gene's germline CDR1 is LNHDA and CDR2 SQIVND (reference sequence). V was trimmed by 5 bases and J by 1 base, leaving 11 bases between them. The CDR3 DNA is TGTGCCAGTAGTCCGGGACAAAGGAACACTGAAGCTTTCTTT. Translated: CASSPGQRNTEAFF.

This clone appeared a single time. The chain uses TRBV5-1 and TRBJ2-4; 7 bases are a match to TRBD1. V trimming: 0 bases; J trimming: 8 bases; junction bases outside the gene matches: 8. CDR1 is SGHRS and CDR2 is YFSETQ in the germline V gene. The CDR3 runs 15 residues. The CDR3, as DNA: TGCGCCAGCAGCTTGGACAGGGGTGTTGGAGACATTCAGTACTTC. It specifies CASSLDRGVGDIQYF.

This chain joins TRBV2 and TRBJ1-6, with D unclear. The CDR3 is made up of 12 amino acids. Germline assignment: CDR1 SNHLY and CDR2 FYNNEI. Trimming took 6 bases from V and 6 from J, leaving 6 bases between them. The CDR3 loop is CASRVSNSPLHF. The DNA of the CDR3 is TGTGCCAGCAGGGTATCTAATTCACCCCTCCACTTT.

The chain is built from TRBV4-1 and TRBJ2-7; D ambiguous. CDR1 and CDR2 (germline): MGHRA, YSYEKL. V was trimmed by 1 base and J by 0 bases, leaving 10 bases between them. CDR3 length: 15 residues. CDR3 protein: CASSQATTNSYEQYF. The CDR3 DNA follows: TGCGCCAGCAGCCAAGCCACGACCAACTCCTACGAGCAGTACTTC.

The chain has TRBV5-4 and TRBJ2-7; D is possibly TRBD1 (6 bases). V lost 0 bases and J 3 bases, leaving 10 bases between the germline ends. Germline values: CDR1 SGHNT, CDR2 YYREEE (reference sequence). The CDR3 sequence is 14 residues long. CDR3 amino acids: CASSLGRGGYEQYF. CDR3 sequence (DNA): TGTGCCAGCAGCTTGGGCAGGGGTGGCTACGAGCAGTACTTC.

The gene calls are TRBV25-1 and TRBJ2-1, with TRBD2 matching over 10 bases. The CDR3 loop spans 15 amino acids. CDR1 MGHDK and CDR2 SYGVNS come from the germline V gene. The trim removed 8 bases at V and 6 bases at J, leaving 10 bases unmatched. CDR3 residues: CASEEPGLARNEQFF. The CDR3 region has the DNA TGTGCCAGCGAGGAACCGGGACTAGCGCGCAATGAGCAGTTCTTC.

This clone was found a few times. The chain links TRBV5-8 to TRBJ1-2, with D perhaps matching TRBD1 (5 bases). From germline, CDR1 is SGHTS and CDR2 YDEGEE. This CDR3 has 13 amino acids. With 4 bases removed from V and 2 bases from J, the gap between germline ends came to 9 bases. This chain's CDR3 is CASSQQENYGYTF. CDR3 nucleotides: TGTGCCAGCAGCCAACAGGAGAACTATGGCTACACCTTC.

The table lists this clone with a count of one. A junction boundary mismatches the germline segment, possibly from a read error. The genes are TRBV7-7 and TRBJ2-5; 16 nucleotides align to TRBD2. The better agreement between TRBJ2-7 and the DNA end casts doubt on the J call. This CDR3 region has 15 residues. From germline, CDR1 is SSHAT and CDR2 FNYEAQ (reference sequence). CDR3 amino acids: CASSPGLAGGNEQYF. Here the CDR3 DNA reads TGTGCTAGCAGCCCGGGACTAGCGGGAGGGAACGAGCAGTACTTC.

The chain joins TRBV5-5 to TRBJ2-5, with D unresolved. Trimming took 1 base from V and 5 from J, leaving 9 bases between them. CDR3 length equals 13 residues. Germline-derived CDR1 and CDR2 are SGHKS and YYEKEE (reference sequence). CDR3 amino acids: CASSLREMETQYF. The CDR3 bases are TGTGCCAGCAGCTTGAGAGAAATGGAGACCCAGTACTTC.

The chain couples TRBV5-8 to TRBJ1-6; D uncertain. The CDR3 runs to 13 residues. V gave up 0 bases and J gave up 9 bases, with 7 bases separating them. Germline V gene data show CDR1 as SGHTS and CDR2 as YDEGEE. CDR3 coding DNA: TGTGCCAGCAGCTTGGGTGTACGTTCACCCCTCCACTTT. Its protein is CASSLGVRSPLHF.

The chain links TRBV6-5 to TRBJ2-3; possible D gene TRBD1, 6 bases. CDR3 size: 14 residues. V was trimmed by 6 bases and J by 2 bases, leaving 12 bases between them. Per germline, CDR1 MNHEY and CDR2 SVGAGI. For the CDR3, the DNA is TGTGCCAGCAGATCACAGGGCTACACAGATACGCAGTATTTT. The encoded protein is CASRSQGYTDTQYF.

This rearrangement joins TRBV7-2 to TRBJ2-7, with 14 bases fitting TRBD2. There are 16 residues in the CDR3. Germline-derived CDR1 and CDR2 are SGHTA and FQGNSA. V lost 5 bases and J lost 7; bases outside the gene matches: 10. The CDR3 region has the DNA TGTGCCAGCAGCCATCGACTAGCGGGAGGGGGGCAGGAGCAGTACTTC. Amino acids: CASSHRLAGGGQEQYF.

The J gene is TRBJ2-3, the V gene TRBV27, with 7 bases aligning to TRBD2. Germline V gene sequence: CDR1 MNHEY, CDR2 SMNVEV (reference sequence). V shed 6 bases and J 7 bases; nucleotides not matched to a gene: 13. CDR3 length: 15 residues. This chain's CDR3 is CASRSGIAGVNTQYF. The CDR3 coding sequence is TGTGCCAGCAGAAGCGGGATAGCAGGCGTAAATACGCAGTATTTT.

V usage is TRBV28 and J usage is TRBJ2-6; D gene ambiguous. Trimming took off 4 bases at V and 6 bases at J, with 19 bases between the two ends. The germline CDR1 and CDR2 sequences are MDHEN and SYDVKM. The CDR3 contains 17 residues. The CDR3 DNA sequence: TGTGCCAGCAGTTCCCGACGGAGCTCTATAGCGGCCAACGTCCTGACTTTC. Translating it yields CASSSRRSSIAANVLTF.

This chain joins TRBV18 and TRBJ2-1; possibly TRBD2 for D (6 bases). The germline V gene encodes CDR1 KGHSH and CDR2 LQKENI. V lost 0 bases, J lost 4 bases, and 7 bases lay in between. The CDR3 is 14 residues long. CDR3 in amino acids: CASSPPEGYNEQFF. In DNA, the CDR3 is TGTGCCAGCTCACCACCGGAGGGGTACAATGAGCAGTTCTTC.

The chain combines TRBV2 with TRBJ2-7; the match to TRBD1 covers 8 bases. Germline V gene sequence: CDR1 SNHLY, CDR2 FYNNEI. The CDR3 has 15 residues. V lost 6 bases and J lost 2; bases outside the gene matches: 9. The CDR3 loop reads CASRDSGGAAYEQYF. The CDR3 nucleotides read TGTGCCAGCAGAGATTCAGGGGGCGCCGCCTACGAGCAGTACTTC.

V is TRBV4-2 and J is TRBJ2-7, with a weak D call TRBD2 (6 bases). With 2 bases removed from V and 2 bases from J, the gap between germline ends came to 13 bases. In germline, CDR1 is LGHNA, CDR2 YNFKEQ. The CDR3 spans 15 residues. CDR3 residues: CASSQRWREPYEQYF. CDR3 in DNA: TGTGCCAGCAGCCAAAGGTGGCGGGAACCCTACGAGCAGTACTTC.